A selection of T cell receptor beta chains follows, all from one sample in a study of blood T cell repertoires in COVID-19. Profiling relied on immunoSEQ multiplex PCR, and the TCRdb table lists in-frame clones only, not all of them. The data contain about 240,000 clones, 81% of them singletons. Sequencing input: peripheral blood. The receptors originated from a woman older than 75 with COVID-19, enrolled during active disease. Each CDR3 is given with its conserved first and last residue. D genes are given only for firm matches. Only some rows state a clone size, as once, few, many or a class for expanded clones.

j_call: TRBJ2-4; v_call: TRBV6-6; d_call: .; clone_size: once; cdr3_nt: TGTGCCAGCAGTACCCCCAGGGAAGGTTCCAAAAACATTCAGTACTTC; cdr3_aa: CASSTPREGSKNIQYF
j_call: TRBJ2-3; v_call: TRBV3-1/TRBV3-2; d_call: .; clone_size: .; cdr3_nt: TGTGCCAGCAGCCATCTCCTGGGCAGTGGGGCCACAGATACGCAGTATTTT; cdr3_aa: CASSHLLGSGATDTQYF
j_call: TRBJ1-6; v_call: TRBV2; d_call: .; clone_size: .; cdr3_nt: TGTGCCAGCATAGGAGCAGGGACACATAATTCACCCCTCCACTTT; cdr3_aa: CASIGAGTHNSPLHF
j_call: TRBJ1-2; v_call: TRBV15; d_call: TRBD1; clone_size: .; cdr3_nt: TGTGCCACCAGCCTGGACAGGGGAAACTATGGCTACACCTTC; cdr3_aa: CATSLDRGNYGYTF
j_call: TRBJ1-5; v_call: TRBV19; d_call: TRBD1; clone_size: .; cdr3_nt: TGTGCCAGTAAACCGACAGGGGAGGTCTGGCTTGATCAGCCCCAGCATTTT; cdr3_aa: CASKPTGEVWLDQPQHF
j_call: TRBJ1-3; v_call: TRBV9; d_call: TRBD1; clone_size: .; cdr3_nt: TGTGCCAGCAGTCGATCCGGAACGGCCGGCAGACAGGGCTCTGGAAACACCATATATTTT; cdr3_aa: CASSRSGTAGRQGSGNTIYF
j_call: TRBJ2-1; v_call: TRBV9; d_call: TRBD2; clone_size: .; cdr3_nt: TGTGCCAGCAGCGTAGAGGTGACTAGCGGGAGGGCCTACAATGAGCAGTTCTTC; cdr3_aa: CASSVEVTSGRAYNEQFF
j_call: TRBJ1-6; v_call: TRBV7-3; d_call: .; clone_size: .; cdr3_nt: TGTGCCAGCAGCTTACGACCTCAGACCAGAGGGAATTCACCCCTCCACTTT; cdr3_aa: CASSLRPQTRGNSPLHF
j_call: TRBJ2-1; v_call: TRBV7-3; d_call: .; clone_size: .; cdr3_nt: TGTGCCAGCAGCTTGGACTTGTACTCCTACAATGAGCAGTTCTTC; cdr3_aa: CASSLDLYSYNEQFF
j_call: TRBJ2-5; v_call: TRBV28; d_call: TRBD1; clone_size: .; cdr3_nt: TGTGCCAGCAGCCCAGGGGACAGCCGGCAAGAGACCCAGTACTTC; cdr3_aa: CASSPGDSRQETQYF
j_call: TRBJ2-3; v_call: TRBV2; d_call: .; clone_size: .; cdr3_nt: TGTGCCAGCCTGCCACGGTCTAGCACAGATACGCAGTATTTT; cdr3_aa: CASLPRSSTDTQYF
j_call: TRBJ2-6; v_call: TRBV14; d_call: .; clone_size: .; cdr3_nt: TGTGCCAGCAGCCAGATCCGGAGCCCTGGGGCCAACGTCCTGACTTTC; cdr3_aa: CASSQIRSPGANVLTF
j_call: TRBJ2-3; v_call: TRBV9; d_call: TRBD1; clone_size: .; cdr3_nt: TGTGCCAGCAGCTTCTCAGGGGGCGCAAAGGATACGCAGTATTTT; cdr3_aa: CASSFSGGAKDTQYF
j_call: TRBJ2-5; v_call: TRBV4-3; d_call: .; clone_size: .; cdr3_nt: TGCGCCAGCAGCCAAGAACTCGAGGTGACCCAGTACTTC; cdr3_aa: CASSQELEVTQYF
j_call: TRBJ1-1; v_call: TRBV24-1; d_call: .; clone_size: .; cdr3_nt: TGTGCCATCATTGAAGCTTTCTTT; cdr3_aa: CAIIEAFF
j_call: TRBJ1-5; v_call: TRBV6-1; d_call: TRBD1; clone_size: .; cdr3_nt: TGTGCCAGCAGTGAGCAGGGGGGCGGCAGGCCCCAGCATTTT; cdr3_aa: CASSEQGGGRPQHF
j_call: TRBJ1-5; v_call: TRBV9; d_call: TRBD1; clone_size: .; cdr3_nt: TGTGCCAGCAGCCCTACAGGGGGAACTCAGCCCCAGCATTTT; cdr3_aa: CASSPTGGTQPQHF
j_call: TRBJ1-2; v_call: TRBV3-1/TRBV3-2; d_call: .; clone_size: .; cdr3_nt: TGTGCCAGCAGCCAAGGACTGGGGGCTCACTATGGCTACACCTTC; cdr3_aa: CASSQGLGAHYGYTF
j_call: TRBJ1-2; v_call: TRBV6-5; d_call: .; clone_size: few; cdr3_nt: TGTGCCAGCAGCCCCTCAGGGAACTATGGCTACACCTTC; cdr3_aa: CASSPSGNYGYTF
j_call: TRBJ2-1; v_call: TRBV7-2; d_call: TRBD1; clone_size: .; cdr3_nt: TGTGCCAGCAGCTTAGCGGGACAGGGAGGTCATGAGCAGTTCTTC; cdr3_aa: CASSLAGQGGHEQFF
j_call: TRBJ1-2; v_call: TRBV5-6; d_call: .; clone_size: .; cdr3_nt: TGTGCCAGCAGCCCAAGGGGTCGGCAGGACAACTATGGCTACACCTTC; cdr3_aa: CASSPRGRQDNYGYTF
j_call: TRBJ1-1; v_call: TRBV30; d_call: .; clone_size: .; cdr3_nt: TGTGCCTACTGGCGGGGGGGCTTGGCTTTCTTT; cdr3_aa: CAYWRGGLAFF
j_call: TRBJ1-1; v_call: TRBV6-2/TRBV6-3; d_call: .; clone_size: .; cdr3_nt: TGTGCCAGCAGTTACTCCGGACAGACTGAAGCTTTCTTT; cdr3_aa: CASSYSGQTEAFF
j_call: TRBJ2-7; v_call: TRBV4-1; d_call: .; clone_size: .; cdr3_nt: TGCGCCAGCAGCCAGTTGGAGTATTCGGGGTCCTACGAGCAGTACTTC; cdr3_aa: CASSQLEYSGSYEQYF
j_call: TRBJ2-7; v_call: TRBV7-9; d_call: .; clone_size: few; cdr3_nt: TGTGCCAGCAGCTCCCCCGGGGTTCCCTACGAGCAGTACTTC; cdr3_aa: CASSSPGVPYEQYF
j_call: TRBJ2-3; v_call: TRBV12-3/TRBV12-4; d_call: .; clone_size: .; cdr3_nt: TGTGCCAGCAGTTTGCTAAGCACAGATACGCAGTATTTT; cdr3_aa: CASSLLSTDTQYF
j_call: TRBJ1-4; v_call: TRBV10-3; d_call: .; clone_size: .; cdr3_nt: TGTGCCATCAGTGAGGACAGGAGAACTAATGAAAAACTGTTTTTT; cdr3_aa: CAISEDRRTNEKLFF
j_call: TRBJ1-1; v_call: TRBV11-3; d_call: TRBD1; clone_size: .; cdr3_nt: TGTGCCAGCAGCTTAGGGACAGGGGTAAACACTGAAGCTTTCTTT; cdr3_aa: CASSLGTGVNTEAFF
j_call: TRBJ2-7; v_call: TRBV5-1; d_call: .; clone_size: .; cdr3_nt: TGCGCCAGCAAGCTTGCGCAACGATACGAGCAGTACTTC; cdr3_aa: CASKLAQRYEQYF
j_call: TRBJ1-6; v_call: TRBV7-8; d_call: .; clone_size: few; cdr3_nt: TGTGCCAGCAGCTTACTCTCACAGGGCGAATCCCTCCACTTT; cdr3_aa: CASSLLSQGESLHF
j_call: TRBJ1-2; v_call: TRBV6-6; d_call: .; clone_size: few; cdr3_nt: TGTGCCAGCAGTTCACCATCCCCAGGTACTGATGGCTACACCTTC; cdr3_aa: CASSSPSPGTDGYTF
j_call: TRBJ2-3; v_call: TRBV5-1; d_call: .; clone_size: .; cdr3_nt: TGCGCCAGCCGACCCATGGGCCCAGGGGCAGATACGCAGTATTTT; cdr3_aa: CASRPMGPGADTQYF
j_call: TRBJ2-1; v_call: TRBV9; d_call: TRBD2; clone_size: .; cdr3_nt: TGTGCCAGCAGCGTAGGACGGACTAGCGGGAGGAGGAGCTCCTACAATGAGCAGTTCTTC; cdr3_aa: CASSVGRTSGRRSSYNEQFF
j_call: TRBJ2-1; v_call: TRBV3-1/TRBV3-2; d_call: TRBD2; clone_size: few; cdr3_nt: TGTGCCAGCAGCCCGGGACTAGCTGCGTTTGAGCAGTTCTTC; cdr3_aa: CASSPGLAAFEQFF
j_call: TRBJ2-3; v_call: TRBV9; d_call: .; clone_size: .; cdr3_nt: TGTGCCAGCAGCGTCTTTGAGGGGGGGAGTAGCACAGATACGCAGTATTTT; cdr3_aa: CASSVFEGGSSTDTQYF
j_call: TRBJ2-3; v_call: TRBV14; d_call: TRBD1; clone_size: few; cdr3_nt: TGTGCCAGCAGCTTACGTGGACGACGAGGACAGGGGGCAGATACGCAGTATTTT; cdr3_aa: CASSLRGRRGQGADTQYF
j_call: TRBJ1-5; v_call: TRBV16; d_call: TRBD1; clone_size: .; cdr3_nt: TGTGCCAGCAGCCCCACAGAAGGACAGGCTAGCCGCAACAATCAGCCCCAGCATTTT; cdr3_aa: CASSPTEGQASRNNQPQHF
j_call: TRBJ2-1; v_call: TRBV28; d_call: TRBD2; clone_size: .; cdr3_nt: TGTGCCAGCAGTTTTGGGAGGGGCAATGAGCAGTTCTTC; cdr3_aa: CASSFGRGNEQFF
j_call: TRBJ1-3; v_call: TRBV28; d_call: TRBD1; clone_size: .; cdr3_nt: TGTGCCAGCGGGACAGGTTCGTGGGGAAACACCATATATTTT; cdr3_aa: CASGTGSWGNTIYF
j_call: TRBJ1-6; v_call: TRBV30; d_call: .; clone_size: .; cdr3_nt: TGTGCCTGTTCGGAGGATTCACCCCTCCACTTT; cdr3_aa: CACSEDSPLHF
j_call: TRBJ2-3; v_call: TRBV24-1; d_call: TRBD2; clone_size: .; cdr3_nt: TGTGCCACCAGTGGTCTCCGGGACTATAGCACAGATACGCAGTATTTT; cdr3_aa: CATSGLRDYSTDTQYF
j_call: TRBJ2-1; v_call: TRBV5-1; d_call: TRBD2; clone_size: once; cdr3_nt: TGCGCCAGCAGCTTGGGAACTAGCGGGGGGCGCAATGAGCAGTTCTTC; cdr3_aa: CASSLGTSGGRNEQFF
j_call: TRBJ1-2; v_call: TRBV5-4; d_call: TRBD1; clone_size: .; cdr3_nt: TGTGCCAGCAGCGTGGGACAGGGGGTTGACTATGGCTACACCTTC; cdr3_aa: CASSVGQGVDYGYTF
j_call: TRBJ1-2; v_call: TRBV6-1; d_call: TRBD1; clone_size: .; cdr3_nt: TGTGCCAGCAGTCAAGCACAGGGGGCGAGGTATGGCTACACCTTC; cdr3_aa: CASSQAQGARYGYTF
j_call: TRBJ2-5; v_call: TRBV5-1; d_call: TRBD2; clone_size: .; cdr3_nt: TGCGCCAGCAGCTTGGCTAGCGGGCTTCAAGAGACCCAGTACTTC; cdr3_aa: CASSLASGLQETQYF
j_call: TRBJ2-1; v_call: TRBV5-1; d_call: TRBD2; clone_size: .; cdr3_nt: TGCGCCAGCAGCTTGTTAGCGGGGCACAATGAGCAGTTCTTC; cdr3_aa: CASSLLAGHNEQFF
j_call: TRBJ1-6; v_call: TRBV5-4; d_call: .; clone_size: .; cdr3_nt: TGTGCCAGCAGCTTGGGCGGGGGGTATAATTCACCCCTCCACTTT; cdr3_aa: CASSLGGGYNSPLHF
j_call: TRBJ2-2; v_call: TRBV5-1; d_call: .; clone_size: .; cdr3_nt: TGCGCCAGCAGCTTGACACAGCCCGAGCTAACCGGGGAGCTGTTTTTT; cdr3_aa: CASSLTQPELTGELFF